This T cell receptor (beta chain) comes out of a study of cytomegalovirus exposure and HLA in healthy donors. Study in general: An analysis done earlier identified about 100 million unique TCR beta sequences from about 179 million T cells. Findings of the study overall: The later analysis indicated that the majority of CMV-associated TCR beta chains appeared HLA-restricted. As a later analysis revealed, the rate of TCR association differed by HLA locus, with DRB1 most and HLA-C fewest. A few chains linked to CMV were shown in vitro to be specific for CMV antigens.

The PCR had 60 Vbeta and 13 Jbeta primers. Clones were read by immunoSEQ multiplex PCR, and TCRdb kept only the in-frame ones, dropping some. The table has around 130,000 clones, about 80% seen once. About this clone: No antigen is known for it. The junction departs from germline at one end; a sequencing error may be responsible.

CDR3 length equals 12 residues. Germline loops: CDR1 SEHNR, CDR2 FQNEAQ (reference sequence). The sample comprised PBMCs. The chain recombines TRBV7-9 with TRBJ2-1; possible D gene TRBD2, 6 bases. The receptor's source is a male donor in good health and CMV-seronegative. For the CDR3, the DNA is TGTTCCAGCAGCTTATCTCGGGAGGAGCAGTTCTTC. Translated: CSSSLSREEQFF.